The 27 T cell receptor beta chains in this list originate from one sample, sequenced in a study of cytomegalovirus exposure and HLA in healthy donors. Both 60 Vbeta primers and 13 Jbeta primers went into the PCR. The method was immunoSEQ multiplex PCR; TCRdb's version includes in-frame clones alone and lacks a portion of them. The data show over 150,000 clones, roughly four fifths seen once. Sequencing used PBMCs. The origin of the receptors is a man between 18 and 35 years old in good health and CMV-seronegative.

This rearrangement joins TRBV6-5 to TRBJ2-7; TRBD2 matches at 12 bases. The germline gives CDR1 MNHEY, CDR2 SVGAGI. This CDR3 spans 15 amino acids. V lost 5 bases and J lost 5; bases outside the gene matches: 7. This CDR3 reads CASSNLAGGPHEQYF. The CDR3 coding sequence is TGTGCCAGCAGTAACCTAGCGGGAGGGCCACACGAGCAGTACTTC.

J is TRBJ2-7 and V is TRBV27; the D gene is possibly TRBD1 (6 bases). This CDR3 region has 14 residues. Germline V gives CDR1 MNHEY, CDR2 SMNVEV (reference sequence). Trimming shortened V by 3 bases and J by 2 bases, and 11 bases separated the two germline ends. The CDR3 region is CASSFQGHPYEQYF. For the CDR3, the DNA is TGTGCCAGCAGTTTTCAGGGACATCCCTACGAGCAGTACTTC.

This chain uses TRBV19 with TRBJ2-7, with D maybe TRBD2 (6 bases). Trimming pared 4 bases from V and 0 bases from J, leaving 16 bases between. Germline CDR1 LNHDA, CDR2 SQIVND (reference sequence). The length of the CDR3 is 16 residues. The chain's CDR3 is CASSTGLRDGSYEQYF. CDR3 DNA sequence: TGTGCCAGTAGTACGGGACTTCGGGACGGCTCCTACGAGCAGTACTTC.

The chain joins TRBV6-5 to TRBJ2-7, with 7 bases matching TRBD1. V lost 2 bases and J lost 5; bases outside the gene matches: 6. This CDR3 is built from 14 residues. Germline CDR1 is MNHEY and CDR2 is SVGAGI. The CDR3 protein is CASSYTKDRNEQYF. The CDR3 nucleotides read TGTGCCAGCAGTTACACGAAGGACAGGAACGAGCAGTACTTC.

The sample holds one count of this clone. This same CDR3 is encoded by further DNA sequences in the sample. The V call is TRBV28, the J call TRBJ2-5, with a weak D call TRBD2 (6 bases). Germline CDR1 is MDHEN and CDR2 is SYDVKM. The V gene lost 6 bases and the J gene lost 5 bases, with 16 bases spanning the gap. The CDR3 runs to 14 residues. The CDR3 sequence: CASSPLGTGETQYF. The CDR3 DNA is TGTGCCAGCAGCCCCCTCGGGACTGGTGAGACCCAGTACTTC.

This rearrangement joins TRBV10-1 to TRBJ2-1, with TRBD2 identical over 14 bases. V lost 8 bases to trimming and J lost 9 bases; unmatched junction nucleotides: 3. CDR1 is WNHNN, CDR2 SYGVQD, per germline (reference sequence). This CDR3 is built from 13 residues. CDR3 region: CASRGTSGSEQFF. CDR3 bases: TGCGCCAGCCGAGGGACTAGCGGGAGTGAGCAGTTCTTC.

The chain couples TRBV19 to TRBJ1-6; D is perhaps TRBD1 (5 bases). Germline CDR1 is LNHDA and CDR2 is SQIVND (reference sequence). This CDR3 comprises 12 residues. V lost 5 bases to trimming and J lost 9 bases, with 8 bases between them. The CDR3 spells CASSGGASPLHF. CDR3 coding DNA: TGTGCCAGTAGTGGAGGGGCTTCACCCCTCCACTTT.

This sequence joins TRBV5-1 and TRBJ1-2; D unclear. The germline V and J ends were trimmed by 5 bases and 6 bases, with 14 bases remaining between them. This CDR3 comprises 13 residues. Germline values: CDR1 SGHRS, CDR2 YFSETQ. CDR3 sequence (DNA): TGCGCCAGCAGGTTTGGAGAAAACAATGGCTACACCTTC. This encodes CASRFGENNGYTF.

This clone was counted a single time. The CDR3 loop is CASSLIGTGLYEQYF. The CDR3 coding sequence is TGTGCCAGCAGTTTAATAGGGACAGGGCTCTACGAGCAGTACTTC. The chain has TRBV27 and TRBJ2-7, with 9 bases lining up with TRBD1. The germline V gene has CDR1 MNHEY and CDR2 SMNVEV (reference sequence). V shed 2 bases, J shed 3 bases, and the junction held 5 bases outside the gene matches. The CDR3 is 15 residues long.

V usage is TRBV10-2 and J usage is TRBJ2-3, with 8 bases identical to TRBD2. Germline CDR1 and CDR2: WSHSY and SAAADI. V was pared by 3 bases and J by 4 bases, with 24 bases of the junction left unmatched. This CDR3 spans 21 amino acids. The CDR3 loop is CASSEPLRDISREAGADTQYF. The CDR3 coding sequence is TGCGCCAGCAGTGAACCTCTCCGGGACATTTCGCGGGAGGCCGGGGCAGATACGCAGTATTTT.

The DNA of the CDR3 is TGTGCCAGCCTTAAACAGGGGAGGCAGCCCCAGCATTTT. Translating it yields CASLKQGRQPQHF. The chain joins TRBV28 to TRBJ1-5; 7 bases line up with TRBD1. The germline V gene encodes CDR1 MDHEN and CDR2 SYDVKM. Unmatched junction bases numbered 8, after V lost 8 bases and J lost 7 bases. The CDR3 has 13 residues.

The chain recombines TRBV11-2 with TRBJ1-1; D unclear. Germline CDR1 reads SGHAT; CDR2 reads FQNNGV. This CDR3 spans 13 amino acids. Trimming removed 6 bases from V and 0 bases from J, with 8 bases in between. The DNA for the CDR3 is TGTGCCAGCAGTCCCGGAGTGAACACTGAAGCTTTCTTT. Translation: CASSPGVNTEAFF.

The chain couples TRBV10-2 to TRBJ2-1; TRBD2 matches at 8 bases. This CDR3 contains 15 residues. CDR1 and CDR2 from the germline V gene are WSHSY and SAAADI. V gave up 3 bases and J gave up 5 bases; unmatched junction bases: 6. CDR3 sequence reads: CASSDLSSGHNEQFF. CDR3 sequence (DNA): TGCGCCAGCAGTGACCTTTCTAGCGGGCACAATGAGCAGTTCTTC.

The genes are TRBV11-2 and TRBJ2-7; 9 bases align to TRBD1. The ends lost 1 base at V and 3 bases at J; junction bases unmatched: 7. The length of the CDR3 is 16 residues. Germline V lookup: CDR1 SGHAT, CDR2 FQNNGV. The CDR3 DNA is TGTGCCAGCAGCTTAGCGTTCGGGACAGGGATCTACGAGCAGTACTTC. This gives the protein CASSLAFGTGIYEQYF.

The chain uses TRBV5-4 and TRBJ1-3, with TRBD1 identical over 7 bases. The CDR3 sequence is 16 residues long. CDR1 and CDR2 (germline): SGHNT, YYREEE (reference sequence). Unmatched junction bases numbered 5, after V lost 0 bases and J lost 2 bases. In DNA, the CDR3 is TGTGCCAGCAGCTTGGGACAGGGAATTACTGGAAACACCATATATTTT. Its protein product is CASSLGQGITGNTIYF.

The J gene is TRBJ2-5, the V gene TRBV7-9, with TRBD1 matching 7 bases. CDR1 is SEHNR and CDR2 is FQNEAQ in the germline V gene (reference sequence). J gave up 7 bases and V 5 bases, and 10 bases lay outside the gene matches. CDR3 length: 14 residues. DNA for the CDR3: TGTGCCAGCAGCCCCGGGACAGCACCACGGACCCAGTACTTC. Translation gives CASSPGTAPRTQYF.

V gene TRBV5-1 combines with J gene TRBJ1-6; 11 bases are a match to TRBD1. The length of the CDR3 is 17 residues. The V segment lost 4 bases and the J segment 3 bases; nucleotides outside the gene matches: 6. Germline V gene data show CDR1 as SGHRS and CDR2 as YFSETQ. The CDR3 bases are TGCGCCAGCAGCGGCTGGGGACAGGGGGACTATAATTCACCCCTCCACTTT. Its translation: CASSGWGQGDYNSPLHF.

The V and J genes are TRBV10-2 and TRBJ2-1, with TRBD2 matching 9 bases. From germline, CDR1 is WSHSY and CDR2 SAAADI. Trimming at V came to 7 bases and at J to 3 bases, leaving 4 bases not matched to a gene. This CDR3 is built from 14 residues. CDR3 coding DNA: TGCGCCAGCAAAGCGGGGGGAAGCTACAATGAGCAGTTCTTC. Translating gives CASKAGGSYNEQFF.

Notes on this clone: The sample holds other DNA sequences that translate to the same CDR3. V usage is TRBV7-2 and J usage is TRBJ1-1; 7 nucleotides match TRBD1. Germline V lookup: CDR1 SGHTA, CDR2 FQGNSA. The CDR3 has 13 amino acids. The trim removed 3 bases at V and 5 bases at J, leaving 3 bases unmatched. The CDR3 region has the DNA TGTGCCAGCAGCTTGGGACAGCGGACTGAAGCTTTCTTT. Translating gives CASSLGQRTEAFF.

The CDR3 protein is CASSERTSGLAGELFF. CDR3 DNA: TGCGCCAGCAGCGAAAGGACTAGCGGGCTAGCCGGGGAGCTGTTTTTT. This chain uses TRBV5-1 with TRBJ2-2, with 11 bases aligning to TRBD2. With 4 bases clipped from V and 6 bases from J, the junction kept 8 bases outside the gene matches. The CDR3 has 16 residues. Germline-derived CDR1 and CDR2 are SGHRS and YFSETQ.

CDR3 in DNA: TGTGCGGACAGGGGGGACACCGGGGAGCTGTTTTTT. Encoded protein: CADRGDTGELFF. This chain links TRBV6-1 with TRBJ2-2, with TRBD1 identical over 10 bases. The CDR3 extends over 12 amino acids. Germline values: CDR1 MNHNS, CDR2 SASEGT.

This clone was detected a few times. V usage is TRBV6-5 and J usage is TRBJ1-1; D might be TRBD1 (5 bases). Trimming removed 0 bases from V and 1 base from J, with 9 bases in between. Germline V gene data show CDR1 as MNHEY and CDR2 as SVGAGI. There are 15 residues in the CDR3. This CDR3 reads CASSYSIGANTEAFF. Here the CDR3 DNA reads TGTGCCAGCAGTTACTCGATAGGGGCGAACACTGAAGCTTTCTTT.

V is TRBV15 and J is TRBJ2-3; possibly TRBD2 for D (5 bases). Trimming shortened V by 0 bases and J by 3 bases, and 13 bases separated the two germline ends. The CDR3 consists of 16 residues. CDR1 LNHNV and CDR2 YYDKDF come from the germline V gene (reference sequence). The CDR3 spells CATSRDLASGTDTQYF. Written as DNA, the CDR3 is TGTGCCACCAGCAGAGATCTGGCGTCGGGGACAGATACGCAGTATTTT.

The chain has TRBV10-3 and TRBJ2-7; 8 nucleotides align to TRBD2. Unmatched junction bases numbered 6, after V lost 0 bases and J lost 2 bases. This CDR3 region has 16 residues. Per germline, CDR1 ENHRY and CDR2 SYGVKD. The CDR3 protein is CAISESLGGLAYEQYF. The CDR3 DNA reads TGTGCCATCAGTGAGTCGCTAGGGGGACTAGCCTACGAGCAGTACTTC.

V usage is TRBV30 and J usage is TRBJ2-3; D might be TRBD1 (5 bases). Between the trimmed V and J ends, which lost 1 base and 7 bases, there was a span of 12 bases. Germline V gene data show CDR1 as GTSNPN and CDR2 as SVGIG (reference sequence). The CDR3 sequence is 13 residues long. The CDR3, as DNA: TGTGCCTGGAGTGAAGGGGATAGTAATACGCAGTATTTT. This sequence encodes CAWSEGDSNTQYF.

This clone was observed once. This chain links TRBV5-4 with TRBJ2-1, with TRBD2 matching over 9 bases. CDR1 is SGHNT and CDR2 is YYREEE in the germline V gene (reference sequence). V lost 4 bases, J lost 6 bases, and 5 bases stayed unmatched. CDR3 length equals 14 residues. The CDR3 region is CASSPPTSGNEQFF. In DNA form, the CDR3 reads TGTGCCAGCAGCCCCCCGACTAGCGGCAATGAGCAGTTCTTC.

The genes are TRBV5-5 and TRBJ2-3; no reliable D call. This CDR3 has 12 residues. Trimming removed 4 bases at V and 0 bases at J, with 3 bases between. Germline lookup yields CDR1 SGHKS and CDR2 YYEKEE (reference sequence). The CDR3 DNA follows: TGTGCCAGCAGCCTGAGCACAGATACGCAGTATTTT. This sequence encodes CASSLSTDTQYF.